This passage covers 31 T cell receptor beta chains from one sample sequenced in a study of PD-1 blockade in classical Hodgkin lymphoma. The data were produced by immunoSEQ multiplex PCR, yet TCRdb's version contains in-frame clones alone and is incomplete. The sample includes around 30,000 clones, about 80% of them seen just once. Stated time point: cycle 4 day 1 (C4D1), after 6 weeks of nivolumab. Relapses following autologous stem cell transplantation were seen in all patients, with brentuximab vedotin exposure varying. The input for sequencing was peripheral blood mononuclear cells (PBMCs), taken before the fourth cycle of nivolumab. Receptors originate from a human donor with classical Hodgkin lymphoma.

The chain employs TRBV2 and TRBJ2-6, with D perhaps given as TRBD1 or TRBD2 (6 bases each). Trimming took off 7 bases at V and 0 bases at J, with 16 bases between the two ends. This CDR3 comprises 17 residues. CDR1 and CDR2 from the germline V gene are SNHLY and FYNNEI. In DNA form, the CDR3 reads TGTGCCAGCAATGAGACAGGAGGGCGCTCTGGGGCCAACGTCCTGACTTTC. This sequence encodes CASNETGGRSGANVLTF.

The chain links TRBV6-5 to TRBJ2-5; TRBD2 aligns across 7 bases. The CDR3 has 13 amino acids. V gave up 11 bases and J gave up 5 bases; unmatched junction bases: 11. CDR1 is MNHEY and CDR2 is SVGAGI in the germline V gene. As DNA, the CDR3 is TGTGCCTCCCGCGGGGGTTGGGGGGAGACCCAGTACTTC. Translation: CASRGGWGETQYF.

The count of this clone is one. The chain uses TRBV7-9 and TRBJ1-4, with D unresolved. This CDR3 is built from 17 residues. The V gene lost 1 base and the J gene lost 3 bases, with 15 bases spanning the gap. Germline lookup yields CDR1 SEHNR and CDR2 FQNEAQ (reference sequence). Written as DNA, the CDR3 is TGTGCCAGCAGCTTAGTTTCGGGTACTACAGCTAATGAAAAACTGTTTTTT. Its translation is CASSLVSGTTANEKLFF.

The rearrangement joins TRBV2 to TRBJ1-6, with TRBD1 identical over 9 bases. The germline CDR1 and CDR2 sequences are SNHLY and FYNNEI. With V trimmed by 5 bases and J by 8 bases, 7 bases remained unmatched. This CDR3 has 15 residues. CDR3 DNA: TGTGCCAGCAGTCCGGCGGGACAGGGAGATTCACCCCTCCACTTT. This sequence encodes CASSPAGQGDSPLHF.

This sequence joins TRBV7-9 and TRBJ2-1; TRBD2 matches at 8 bases. The CDR3 length is 17 residues. The germline CDR1 and CDR2 sequences are SEHNR and FQNEAQ (reference sequence). V shed 5 bases and J 3 bases; nucleotides not matched to a gene: 12. CDR3 region: CASSPPGRGRIYNEQFF. The CDR3 region has the DNA TGTGCCAGCAGCCCCCCGGGGCGCGGGAGGATCTACAATGAGCAGTTCTTC. The whole variable domain, remainder taken from reference TRBV7-9 and TRBJ2-1, is DTGVSQNPRHKITKRGQNVTFRCDPISEHNRLYWYRQTLGQGPEFLTYFQNEAQLEKSRLLSDRFSAERPKGSFSTLEIQRTEQGDSAMYLCASSPPGRGRIYNEQFFGPGTRLTVL.

This clone was observed a few times. The chain joins TRBV28 to TRBJ2-1; TRBD2 agrees at 10 bases. The CDR3 covers 15 residues. Trimming cost V 6 bases and J 5 bases; bases outside gene matches: 7. Germline loops: CDR1 MDHEN, CDR2 SYDVKM. CDR3 sequence (DNA): TGTGCCAGCAGGGGCCTAGCGGGAGTCCACAATGAGCAGTTCTTC. Its protein is CASRGLAGVHNEQFF.

The gene calls are TRBV7-9 and TRBJ2-1; possibly TRBD1 for D (5 bases). Trimming removed 1 base from V and 2 bases from J, with 12 bases in between. The CDR3 is 16 residues long. CDR1 is SEHNR, CDR2 FQNEAQ, per germline (reference sequence). The CDR3 DNA is TGTGCCAGCAGCTTAGTTCGGTCAGGGACCTACAATGAGCAGTTCTTC. As protein: CASSLVRSGTYNEQFF.

This clone was counted a few times. The gene calls are TRBV7-3 and TRBJ2-3; D uncertain. V lost 5 bases and J lost 1, with 7 bases in between. Germline loops: CDR1 SGHTA, CDR2 FQGTGA. This CDR3 has 13 residues. CDR3 DNA: TGTGCCAGCAGCCCCGGCGGCACAGATACGCAGTATTTT. Translation: CASSPGGTDTQYF.

The rearrangement uses TRBV2 and TRBJ2-3; TRBD1 aligns across 11 bases. The germline V gene has CDR1 SNHLY and CDR2 FYNNEI. Trimming cost V 10 bases and J 5 bases; bases outside gene matches: 14. This CDR3 has 16 residues. Here the CDR3 reads CAKTVLGTGGEDTQYF. The DNA of the CDR3 is TGTGCCAAGACGGTCCTCGGGACAGGGGGGGAAGATACGCAGTATTTT.

The chain has TRBV6-1 and TRBJ2-4, with 13 bases lining up with TRBD2. After removal of 4 bases from V and 2 bases from J, the junction contained 8 bases not matched to a gene. There are 18 residues in the CDR3. The germline gives CDR1 MNHNS, CDR2 SASEGT. This chain's CDR3 is CASSGLAGGEGPKNIQYF. The CDR3 DNA follows: TGTGCCAGCAGTGGACTAGCGGGAGGAGAGGGACCCAAAAACATTCAGTACTTC.

The chain couples TRBV7-9 to TRBJ2-5, with a weak D call TRBD1 (6 bases). Germline V gene lookup returns CDR1 SEHNR and CDR2 FQNEAQ (reference sequence). Between the trimmed V and J ends, which lost 5 bases and 3 bases, there was a span of 16 bases. This CDR3 region has 15 residues. The CDR3 DNA reads TGTGCCAGCAGCCAAACCGGGACACCGAAAGAGACCCAGTACTTC. This gives the protein CASSQTGTPKETQYF.

The V call is TRBV4-1, the J call TRBJ2-7; possibly TRBD2 for D (5 bases). V lost 4 bases and J lost 6, with 16 bases in between. The CDR3 length is 14 residues. Germline lookup yields CDR1 MGHRA and CDR2 YSYEKL. DNA for the CDR3: TGCGCCAGCAGCCCGACGGAGGATTATGGCGAGCAGTACTTC. This gives the protein CASSPTEDYGEQYF.

The CDR3 loop reads CASKPGTSGIYTGELFF. Written as DNA, the CDR3 is TGTGCCAGCAAACCCGGGACTAGCGGGATCTACACCGGGGAGCTGTTTTTT. V usage is TRBV27 and J usage is TRBJ2-2; TRBD2 matches at 13 bases. Germline CDR1 is MNHEY and CDR2 is SMNVEV (reference sequence). The V and J ends lost 7 bases and 3 bases, in that order; junction bases with no gene match: 8. This CDR3 comprises 17 residues.

The chain employs TRBV19 and TRBJ2-7; TRBD1 or TRBD2 may be the D gene (5 bases each). Trimming removed 6 bases at V and 5 bases at J, with 14 bases between. The germline CDR1 and CDR2 sequences are LNHDA and SQIVND (reference sequence). The CDR3 totals 13 residues. The CDR3 sequence: CASSRGVTDEQYF. The CDR3 bases are TGTGCCAGTAGCCGAGGGGTCACAGACGAGCAGTACTTC.

The chain uses TRBV29-1 and TRBJ1-1, with D uncertain. This CDR3 has 15 residues. With 2 bases removed from V and 1 base from J, the gap between germline ends came to 14 bases. Germline CDR1 SQVTM, CDR2 ANQGSEA. The CDR3 loop is CSVELRDSSNTEAFF. The CDR3 DNA sequence: TGCAGCGTTGAACTAAGGGATTCCTCGAACACTGAAGCTTTCTTT.

This chain uses TRBV15 with TRBJ1-5; no clear D gene. Germline assignment: CDR1 LNHNV and CDR2 YYDKDF (reference sequence). This CDR3 has 14 amino acids. With 5 bases removed from V and 2 bases from J, the gap between germline ends came to 10 bases. The CDR3 reads CATSSIGGNQPQHF. The DNA for the CDR3 is TGTGCCACCAGCTCAATTGGAGGCAATCAGCCCCAGCATTTT.

V and J are TRBV7-8 and TRBJ2-2, with 7 bases aligning to TRBD2. Germline CDR1 SGHVS, CDR2 FQNEAQ. V lost 5 bases, J lost 7 bases, and 10 bases stayed unmatched. CDR3 length equals 15 residues. The CDR3 nucleotides read TGTGCCAGCAGCACCGGAACTAGCGTCCTCGGGGAGCTGTTTTTT. Protein: CASSTGTSVLGELFF.

This clone occurred once. The rearrangement joins TRBV19 to TRBJ1-1; TRBD1 is a possible D gene (5 bases). V lost 3 bases, J lost 4 bases, and 15 bases lay in between. CDR1 LNHDA and CDR2 SQIVND come from the germline V gene (reference sequence). CDR3 size: 15 residues. CDR3: CASSIYGGVATEAFF. As DNA, the CDR3 is TGTGCCAGTAGTATTTATGGGGGAGTGGCCACTGAAGCTTTCTTT. Using reference TRBV19 and TRBJ1-1 for the parts outside the CDR3, the full variable domain is DGGITQSPKYLFRKEGQNVTLSCEQNLNHDAMYWYRQDPGQGLRLIYYSQIVNDFQKGDIAEGYSVSREKKESFPLTVTSAQKNPTAFYLCASSIYGGVATEAFFGQGTRLTVV.

This chain uses TRBV4-1 with TRBJ1-6; TRBD1 aligns across 7 bases. V was pared by 0 bases and J by 0 bases, with 11 bases of the junction left unmatched. The CDR3 is 20 amino acids. CDR1 is MGHRA, CDR2 YSYEKL, per germline. The CDR3 loop is CASSQDFSGTASSYNSPLHF. CDR3 in DNA: TGCGCCAGCAGCCAAGATTTCTCCGGGACAGCGAGCTCCTATAATTCACCCCTCCACTTT.

V usage is TRBV28 and J usage is TRBJ1-2, with a possible D match to TRBD1 (6 bases). The V gene's germline CDR1 is MDHEN and CDR2 SYDVKM. The CDR3 extends over 15 amino acids. V was clipped by 5 bases and J by 4 bases, with 17 bases between them. The CDR3 sequence is CASSVRGQSPYGYTF. Here the CDR3 DNA reads TGTGCCAGCAGTGTCCGAGGACAGTCCCCCTATGGCTACACCTTC.

J is TRBJ2-1 and V is TRBV19, with D possibly being TRBD2 (8 bases). CDR3 length: 15 amino acids. Per the germline V gene, CDR1 is LNHDA and CDR2 is SQIVND (reference sequence). Trimming removed 5 bases at V and 7 bases at J, with 18 bases between. The CDR3: CASSPRQGGGNEQFF. The DNA for the CDR3 is TGTGCCAGTAGTCCGCGACAGGGCGGGGGGAATGAGCAGTTCTTC.

The chain is built from TRBV18 and TRBJ1-5; TRBD1 matches at 7 bases. CDR1 and CDR2 (germline): KGHSH, LQKENI. Germline trimming cut 4 bases from V and 6 bases from J; bases unmatched to any gene: 27. CDR3 length: 21 amino acids. CDR3 protein: CASSQGKQGTWPGGYFQPQHF. The CDR3 DNA follows: TGTGCCAGCTCACAAGGGAAACAAGGAACCTGGCCAGGGGGGTACTTTCAGCCCCAGCATTTT.

A single count supports this clone. The chain uses TRBV30 and TRBJ1-3; D gene ambiguous. CDR1 and CDR2 (germline): GTSNPN, SVGIG (reference sequence). CDR3 size: 11 residues. V lost 5 bases and J lost 4, with 6 bases in between. CDR3 region: CAWGNGNTIYF. DNA for the CDR3: TGTGCCTGGGGGAACGGAAACACCATATATTTT.

V and J are TRBV7-2 and TRBJ2-3; unclear D gene. The CDR3 sequence is 16 residues long. From germline, CDR1 is SGHTA and CDR2 FQGNSA. Trimming removed 1 base at V and 1 base at J, with 12 bases between. The CDR3 region has the DNA TGTGCCAGCAGCTTAGGCCGGCTCCCTGGCACAGATACGCAGTATTTT. Translation: CASSLGRLPGTDTQYF.

This clone was recorded once. The CDR3: CASSLVNPGGPWSGELFF. The CDR3 coding sequence is TGTGCCAGCAGTTTAGTCAATCCGGGAGGGCCCTGGAGCGGGGAGCTGTTTTTT. This chain joins TRBV28 and TRBJ2-2, with 8 bases lining up with TRBD2. V was pared by 2 bases and J by 7 bases, with 15 bases of the junction left unmatched. Per the germline V gene, CDR1 is MDHEN and CDR2 is SYDVKM. This CDR3 spans 18 amino acids.

The chain carries TRBV15 and TRBJ2-6; D call uncertain. Trimming removed 1 base from V and 4 bases from J, with 11 bases in between. Per the germline V gene, CDR1 is LNHNV and CDR2 is YYDKDF (reference sequence). The CDR3 is 16 residues long. The CDR3 sequence is CATSRAAHNGANVLTF. The CDR3 region has the DNA TGTGCCACCAGCAGAGCCGCCCACAACGGGGCCAACGTCCTGACTTTC. Complete variable domain (other parts from reference TRBV15 and TRBJ2-6): DAMVIQNPRYQVTQFGKPVTLSCSQTLNHNVMYWYQQKSSQAPKLLFHYYDKDFNNEADTPDNFQSRRPNTSFCFLDIRSPGLGDTAMYLCATSRAAHNGANVLTFGAGSRLTVL.

This chain connects TRBV11-2 to TRBJ2-7, with unresolved D. Trimming shortened V by 1 base and J by 3 bases, and 13 bases separated the two germline ends. The CDR3 has 15 residues. The V gene's germline CDR1 is SGHAT and CDR2 FQNNGV. This CDR3 reads CASSLASGPSYEQYF. CDR3 sequence (DNA): TGTGCCAGCAGCTTAGCCTCAGGACCGAGCTACGAGCAGTACTTC.

The chain has TRBV19 and TRBJ1-5, with a weak D call TRBD1 (5 bases). V was clipped by 3 bases and J by 4 bases, with 7 bases between them. This CDR3 comprises 13 residues. Germline lookup yields CDR1 LNHDA and CDR2 SQIVND (reference sequence). The CDR3 DNA sequence: TGTGCCAGTAGTATGGGGGAGAATCAGCCCCAGCATTTT. Amino acid sequence: CASSMGENQPQHF.

This chain uses TRBV19 with TRBJ2-7, with TRBD2 matching over 8 bases. The CDR3 totals 17 residues. Germline-derived CDR1 and CDR2 are LNHDA and SQIVND (reference sequence). Trimming took 2 bases from V and 4 from J; bases not matched to a gene: 13. The CDR3 DNA reads TGTGCCAGTAGTATACACTTCGGTAGCGGGGCTTTATACGAGCAGTACTTC. Translating it yields CASSIHFGSGALYEQYF.

V gene TRBV7-9 combines with J gene TRBJ2-2; D is undetermined. Germline V lookup: CDR1 SEHNR, CDR2 FQNEAQ (reference sequence). V was shortened by 2 bases and J by 5 bases, with 6 bases between the two germline ends. The CDR3 has 13 amino acids. Here the CDR3 reads CASSLWATGELFF. The CDR3 nucleotides are TGTGCCAGCAGCTTATGGGCGACCGGGGAGCTGTTTTTT.

This clone rates as medium-sized. The V and J genes are TRBV2 and TRBJ1-2, with D possibly TRBD1 on 6 matching bases. Deletions cut 9 bases from V and 4 bases from J, with 18 bases between. This CDR3 region has 14 residues. Germline CDR1 and CDR2: SNHLY and FYNNEI. CDR3 residues: CASTTTTGFYGYTF. CDR3 DNA: TGTGCCAGTACCACGACGACAGGATTCTATGGCTACACCTTC.